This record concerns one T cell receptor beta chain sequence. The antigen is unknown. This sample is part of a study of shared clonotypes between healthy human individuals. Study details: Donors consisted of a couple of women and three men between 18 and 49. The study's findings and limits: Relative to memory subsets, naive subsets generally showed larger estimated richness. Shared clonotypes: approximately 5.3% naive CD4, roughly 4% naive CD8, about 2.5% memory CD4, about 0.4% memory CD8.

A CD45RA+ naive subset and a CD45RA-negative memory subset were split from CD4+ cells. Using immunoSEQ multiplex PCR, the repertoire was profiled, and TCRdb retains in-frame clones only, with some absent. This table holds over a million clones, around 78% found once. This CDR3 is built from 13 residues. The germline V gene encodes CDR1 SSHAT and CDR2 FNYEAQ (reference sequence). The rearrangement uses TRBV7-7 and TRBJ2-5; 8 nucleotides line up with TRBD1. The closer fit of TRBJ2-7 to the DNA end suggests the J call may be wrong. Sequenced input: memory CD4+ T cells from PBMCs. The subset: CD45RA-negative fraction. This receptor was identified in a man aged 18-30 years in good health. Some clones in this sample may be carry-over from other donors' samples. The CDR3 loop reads CASSRDRSYEQYF. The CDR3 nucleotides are TGTGCCAGCAGCAGGGACAGGTCTTACGAGCAGTACTTC.